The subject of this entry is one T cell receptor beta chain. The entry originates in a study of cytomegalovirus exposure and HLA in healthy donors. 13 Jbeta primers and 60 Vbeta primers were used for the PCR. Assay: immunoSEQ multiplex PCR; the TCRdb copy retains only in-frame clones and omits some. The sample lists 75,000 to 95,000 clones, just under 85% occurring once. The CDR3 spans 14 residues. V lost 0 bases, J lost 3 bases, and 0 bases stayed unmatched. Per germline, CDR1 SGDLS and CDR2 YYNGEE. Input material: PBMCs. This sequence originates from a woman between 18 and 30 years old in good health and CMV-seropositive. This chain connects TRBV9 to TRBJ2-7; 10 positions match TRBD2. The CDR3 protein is CASSVASGGYEQYF. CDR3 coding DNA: TGTGCCAGCAGCGTAGCTAGCGGGGGCTACGAGCAGTACTTC.